This TCR beta chain was observed in a study of T cell responses to AZD1222 COVID-19 vaccine listed by TCRdb under 2021. Looking at the study overall: AZD1222 recipients with second doses at about 4 weeks or about 12 weeks were pooled, because spike-specific TCR depth and breadth did not differ between schedules. A total of around 240 trial participants underwent TCR sequencing, of whom some 210 received two doses of AZD1222 and 26 received two doses of the MenACWY control vaccine. Trial participants were enrolled into age subgroups of 18-55, 56-69 and 70-plus years, which contained 148, 28 and 57 TCR-sequenced participants, respectively.

The CDR3 regions of human TCRbeta chains were subjected to immunosequencing. The paper's processing steps were these. TCRs in the repertoires were compared against a reference library of SARS-CoV-2-specific TCRs that had been generated with the MIRA antigen-specificity platform. Breadth was defined as the fraction of unique TCRs that were SARS-CoV-2-associated, and depth was defined as the fraction of total T cells that were SARS-CoV-2-associated. Using the MIRA data, each spike-specific TCR was assigned both to the spike region to which the TCR was reactive and to a CD4 or CD8 class. Log10-transformed breadth and depth values were compared by one-way ANOVA with Sidak's multiple comparisons tests. TCRdb re-hosts the immuneACCESS table, in-frame sequences only. Its copies lack some clones; in the studies checked, an unresolved V gene accounts for under half of them, and the cause for the rest is not known. That table furnishes V, J and clone size, whereas the DNA furnished D and trimming. This sample is represented by under 100,000 clones; roughly 84% of them were singletons. Of the sample, 2.5% to 3.5% falls within the top ten clones.

A word on this clone: Its antigen specificity is not known. Per-nucleotide qualities are absent, and no much larger clonotype sits a single base away.

What the research found in general, with its limitations: Epitopes outside the regions mutated in the B.1.351 and B.1.1.7 variants were reportedly recognized by nearly half of the unique spike-specific TCRs. The vaccine-associated CD4 TCRs covered the entire spike protein, and the dominant responses fell in regions 160-218 and 743-854. After two AZD1222 doses, both the breadth and the depth of spike-specific TCRs were significantly higher than at day 0 and than in MenACWY recipients. The 56-69-year group was small, and its depth increase did not reach significance, likely because of low power. Only six AZD1222 recipients were SARS-CoV-2 seropositive at baseline, limiting conclusions about previously exposed vaccinees. Participants were mostly white British and included more females than males, and it was suggested by the authors that clonal diversity may have been underestimated. Because no day 14 peak-response samples were available, repertoires were characterized only after the peak T cell response.

Based on the germline V gene (reference sequence), the CDR1 and CDR2 sequences are LNHDA and SQIVND. Compared with germline, V lacks 5 bases and J lacks 0 bases; bases without a gene match: 6. The CDR3 covers 16 residues, taking in both the cysteine and the phenylalanine. Of all the DNA, just the CDR3 is kept, 48 bases in frame from base 1. The time point tag for this specimen amounts to: baseline before first vaccination. Vaccinee samples were obtained from the UK trials COV001 and COV002, which included a single-blind randomized controlled phase 2/3 trial of AZD1222 (ChAdOx1 nCoV-19) in healthy adults. Trial participant PBMC samples were collected at day 0 and day 28 after the second dose for TCRbeta chain sequencing.

The sequence came from an adult in good health. Material: peripheral blood, obtained on day 0 of AZD1222 vaccination. The chain joins TRBV19 to TRBJ1-4; 7 nucleotides in the junction match TRBD1. The CDR3 in this case is CASSADTGATNEKLFF. The sequenced DNA is TGTGCCAGTAGTGCCGACACAGGGGCAACTAATGAAAAACTGTTTTTT.